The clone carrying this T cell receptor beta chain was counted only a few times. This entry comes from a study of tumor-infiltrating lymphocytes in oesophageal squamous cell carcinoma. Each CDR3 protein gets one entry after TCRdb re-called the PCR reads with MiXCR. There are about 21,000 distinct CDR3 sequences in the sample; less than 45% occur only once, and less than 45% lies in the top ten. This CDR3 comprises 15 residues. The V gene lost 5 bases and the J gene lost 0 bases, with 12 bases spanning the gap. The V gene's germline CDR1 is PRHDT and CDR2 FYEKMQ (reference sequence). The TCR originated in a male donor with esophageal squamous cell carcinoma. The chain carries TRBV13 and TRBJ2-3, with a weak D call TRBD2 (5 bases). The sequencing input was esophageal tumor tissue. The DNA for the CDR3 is TGTGCCAGCAGCACAGTTACTAGTAGCACAGATACGCAGTATTTT. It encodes CASSTVTSSTDTQYF.